The T cell receptor (beta chain) under discussion was sequenced for a study of CD8+ T cells in alopecia areata. Study-level background: Patients in the treated group were given tofacitinib by mouth, 5 to 10 mg twice a day. Percent of scalp involved defined treated patients' severity scores.

Treatment in this sample: oral pan-JAK inhibitor, 5-10 mg twice daily. Sequencing used cDNA as its template, made by extracting RNA and reverse transcribing it. Clones were read by immunoSEQ multiplex PCR, and TCRdb kept only the in-frame ones, dropping some. Here the sample spans some 220,000 clones, about 50% being singletons. V lost 6 bases to trimming and J lost 9 bases, with 16 bases between them. This CDR3 has 12 residues. Germline V gives CDR1 SQVTM, CDR2 ANQGSEA. Sequences were derived from CD4+ T cells sorted from blood, sampled at week 4, from a patient treated with tofacitinib. This chain uses TRBV29-1 with TRBJ2-3; tentative D call: TRBD2 (5 bases). This clonotype was obtained from a human donor with alopecia areata. This CDR3 reads CSVGVGEDTQYF. CDR3 coding DNA: TGCAGCGTCGGGGTGGGAGAGGACACGCAGTATTTT.